This is a list of T cell receptor beta chains from one sample in a study of shared clonotypes between healthy human individuals. Data came from immunoSEQ multiplex PCR; TCRdb stores just in-frame clones and leaves some out. This table has some 360,000 clones, about 70% appearing once. The sequencing sample was made of memory CD4+ T cells sorted from blood. Receptor source: a man aged 25 to 40 in good health. CDR3s include the opening cysteine and the closing phenylalanine or tryptophan. The D gene is left open where the match is weak. A clone size is listed for some rows: how often the clone was seen (once, few, many), or a class if it is expanded.

len	v_gene	j_gene	abundance	d_gene	CDR3nt	CDR3aa
14	TRBV7-2	TRBJ1-5	many	.	TGTGCCAGCAGCTTAGCGGTAAGCAATCAGCCCCAGCATTTT	CASSLAVSNQPQHF
14	TRBV6-6	TRBJ2-3	.	.	TGTGCCAGCACGAAGCGAACTAGCACAGATACGCAGTATTTT	CASTKRTSTDTQYF
12	TRBV6-5	TRBJ1-1	once	.	TGTGCCACACGCCGCAAGGGCACTGAAGCTTTCTTT	CATRRKGTEAFF
16	TRBV7-2	TRBJ2-3	.	TRBD2	TGTGCCAGCAGCTTAATCGCGGCTAGCGGGACAGATACGCAGTATTTT	CASSLIAASGTDTQYF
14	TRBV6-6	TRBJ1-4	.	.	TGTGCCAGCGGGGGCCGGGCGGAGAATGAAAAACTGTTTTTT	CASGGRAENEKLFF
14	TRBV5-1	TRBJ1-1	.	.	TGCGCCAGCAGCTTGTCCGCGCAAAACACTGAAGCTTTCTTT	CASSLSAQNTEAFF
14	TRBV28	TRBJ2-3	once	TRBD1	TGTGCCAGCAGTTCCGACAGGGTGATGGATACGCAGTATTTT	CASSSDRVMDTQYF
14	TRBV25-1	TRBJ2-1	.	.	TGTGCCAGCAGTGAGGACTCATACTACAATGAGCAGTTCTTC	CASSEDSYYNEQFF
18	TRBV5-1	TRBJ2-5	.	.	TGCGCCAGCAGCCCCGGGTCGGGCCGCCAAGGGTGGTCGGAGACCCAGTACTTC	CASSPGSGRQGWSETQYF
15	TRBV7-6	TRBJ2-7	.	.	TGTGCCAGCAGCCCCCGGGCAGGGAGCTCCTACGAGCAGTACTTC	CASSPRAGSSYEQYF
13	TRBV27	TRBJ2-2	few	.	TGTGCCAGCAGTTCCAGGGTGGGCGGGGAGCTGTTTTTT	CASSSRVGGELFF
19	TRBV7-8	TRBJ2-1	.	.	TGTGCCAGCAGCCCCCCCCTTCACACCCGGGACTTCCAAAACAATGAGCAGTTCTTC	CASSPPLHTRDFQNNEQFF
17	TRBV11-1	TRBJ2-1	.	TRBD2	TGTGCCAGCAGCATAGGGGGAGCTAGCGGGAGGCACAATGAGCAGTTCTTC	CASSIGGASGRHNEQFF
12	TRBV7-2	TRBJ2-7	.	.	TGTGCCAGCAGCTTACTATATGGCGAGCAGTACTTC	CASSLLYGEQYF